This T cell receptor beta chain was identified in a study of CD8 T cells in Susac syndrome. With random hexamers, reverse transcription was performed on about 0.45 to 1 ug of RNA. A single record per CDR3 protein comes from TCRdb applying MiXCR to the immunoSEQ multiplex PCR reads. Of hundreds of thousands of distinct CDR3 sequences listed, almost 97% are singletons. The CDR3 runs 14 residues. Trimming at V came to 6 bases and at J to 8 bases, leaving 8 bases not matched to a gene. In germline, CDR1 is SEHNR, CDR2 FQNEAQ (reference sequence). This TCR was sampled from a human donor with Susac syndrome. The gene calls are TRBV7-9 and TRBJ1-2; 11 bases line up with TRBD1. The specimen sequenced was CD4+ T cells from PBMCs. Here the CDR3 DNA reads TGTGCCAGCAGACCGGGACAGGGGGTAAAGGGCTACACCTTC. Protein: CASRPGQGVKGYTF.